The sequence of this TCR beta chain was determined in a study of glioma-infiltrating T cells after dendritic cell vaccination. Method: immunoSEQ multiplex PCR; TCRdb's copy keeps in-frame clones and lacks some. In the table there are about 67,000 clones, about 86% of which are singletons. The CDR3 loop spans 15 amino acids. CDR1 is SGHRS, CDR2 YFSETQ, per germline. J was trimmed by 8 bases and V by 4 bases; bases with no gene match: 11. This specimen consisted of blood, obtained before dendritic cell vaccination. The V call is TRBV5-1, the J call TRBJ1-4; 7 bases are shared with TRBD1. The TCR sequence derives from a human donor with glioblastoma. Written as DNA, the CDR3 is TGCGCCAGCAGCCAGGCGACAGGGCTAGAGGAAAAACTGTTTTTT. Its translation is CASSQATGLEEKLFF.